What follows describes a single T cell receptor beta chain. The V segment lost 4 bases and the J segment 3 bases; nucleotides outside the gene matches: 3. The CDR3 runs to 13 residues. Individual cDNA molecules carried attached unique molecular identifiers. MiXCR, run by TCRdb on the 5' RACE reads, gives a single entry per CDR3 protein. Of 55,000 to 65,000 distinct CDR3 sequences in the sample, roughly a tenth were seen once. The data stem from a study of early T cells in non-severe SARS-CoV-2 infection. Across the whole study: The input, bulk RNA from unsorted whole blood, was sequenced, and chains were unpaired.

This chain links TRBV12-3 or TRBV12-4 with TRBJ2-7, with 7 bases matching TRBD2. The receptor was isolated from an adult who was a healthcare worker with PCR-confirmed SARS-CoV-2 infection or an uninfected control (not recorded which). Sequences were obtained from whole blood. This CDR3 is CASSSSGNYEQYF. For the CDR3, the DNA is TGTGCCAGCAGTTCGAGCGGGAACTACGAGCAGTACTTC.